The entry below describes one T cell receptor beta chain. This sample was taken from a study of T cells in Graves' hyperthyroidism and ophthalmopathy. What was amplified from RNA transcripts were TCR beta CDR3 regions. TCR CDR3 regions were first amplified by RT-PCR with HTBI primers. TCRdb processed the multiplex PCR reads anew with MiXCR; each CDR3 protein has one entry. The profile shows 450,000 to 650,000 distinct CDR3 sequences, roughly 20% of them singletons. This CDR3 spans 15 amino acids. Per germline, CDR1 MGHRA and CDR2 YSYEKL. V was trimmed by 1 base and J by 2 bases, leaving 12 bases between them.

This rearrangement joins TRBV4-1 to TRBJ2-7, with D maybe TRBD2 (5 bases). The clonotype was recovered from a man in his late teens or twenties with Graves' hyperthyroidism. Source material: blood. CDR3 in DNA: TGCGCCAGCAGCCAAGGGAGGACGTCTACCTACGAGCAGTACTTC. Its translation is CASSQGRTSTYEQYF.